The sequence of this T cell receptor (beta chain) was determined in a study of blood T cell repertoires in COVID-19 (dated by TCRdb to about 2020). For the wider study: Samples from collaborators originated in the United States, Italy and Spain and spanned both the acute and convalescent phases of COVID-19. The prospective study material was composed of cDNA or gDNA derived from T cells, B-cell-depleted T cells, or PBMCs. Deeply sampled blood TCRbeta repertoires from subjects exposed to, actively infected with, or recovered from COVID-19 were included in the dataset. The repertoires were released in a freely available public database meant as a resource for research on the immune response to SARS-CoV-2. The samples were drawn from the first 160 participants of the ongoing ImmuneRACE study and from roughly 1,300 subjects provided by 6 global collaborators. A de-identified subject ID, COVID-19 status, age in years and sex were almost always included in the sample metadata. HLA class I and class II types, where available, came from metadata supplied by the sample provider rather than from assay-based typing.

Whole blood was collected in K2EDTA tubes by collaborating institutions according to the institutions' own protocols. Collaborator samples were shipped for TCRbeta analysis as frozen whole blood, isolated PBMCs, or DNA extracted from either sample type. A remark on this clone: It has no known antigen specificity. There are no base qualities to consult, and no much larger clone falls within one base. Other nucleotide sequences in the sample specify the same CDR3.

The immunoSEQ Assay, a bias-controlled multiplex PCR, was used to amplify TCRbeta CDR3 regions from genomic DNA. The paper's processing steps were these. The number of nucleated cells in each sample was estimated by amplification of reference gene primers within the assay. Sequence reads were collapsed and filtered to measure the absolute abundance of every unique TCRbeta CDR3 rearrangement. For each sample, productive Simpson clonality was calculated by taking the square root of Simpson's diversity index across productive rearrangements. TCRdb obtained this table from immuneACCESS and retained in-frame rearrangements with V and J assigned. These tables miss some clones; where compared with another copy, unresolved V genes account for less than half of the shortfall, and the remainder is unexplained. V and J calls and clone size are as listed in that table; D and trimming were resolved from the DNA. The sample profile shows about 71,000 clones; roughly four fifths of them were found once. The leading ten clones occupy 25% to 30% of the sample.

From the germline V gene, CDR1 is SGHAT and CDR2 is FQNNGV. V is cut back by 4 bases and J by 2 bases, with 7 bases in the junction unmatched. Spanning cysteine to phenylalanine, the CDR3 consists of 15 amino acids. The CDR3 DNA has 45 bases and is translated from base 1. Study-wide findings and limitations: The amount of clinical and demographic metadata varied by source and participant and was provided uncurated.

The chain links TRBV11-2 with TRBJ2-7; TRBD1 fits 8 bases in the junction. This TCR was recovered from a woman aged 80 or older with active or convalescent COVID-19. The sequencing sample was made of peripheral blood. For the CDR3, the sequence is CASSSYRGQAYEQYF. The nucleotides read TGTGCCAGCAGCTCTTACCGGGGACAGGCCTACGAGCAGTACTTC.